The 15 T cell receptor beta chains reported below all come from one sample, sequenced in a study of blood T cells in healthy people across ages. A second PCR, run for about 6 to 12 cycles, used a sample-barcoded 5' primer plus a J-beta primer mix. TCRdb analysed the 5' RACE reads with MiXCR anew, one entry per CDR3 protein. The data show fewer than 900,000 distinct CDR3 sequences, 49% seen once. Source material: blood. The receptors were sampled from a woman in her sixties in good health.

The V gene is TRBV20-1, the J gene TRBJ2-1; D may be TRBD2 (5 bases). The ends were cut back, 5 bases at V and 0 bases at J, with 17 bases in the middle. This CDR3 comprises 16 residues. The V gene's germline CDR1 is DFQATT and CDR2 SNEGSKA (reference sequence). DNA of the CDR3: TGCAGTGCTGCGGGTTTACTAGGAGGCTCCTACAATGAGCAGTTCTTC. Translation: CSAAGLLGGSYNEQFF.

The chain recombines TRBV20-1 with TRBJ2-7; 12 bases fit TRBD1. V dropped 6 bases and J dropped 6; count of bases not matched to a gene: 9. The CDR3 runs to 14 residues. CDR1 and CDR2 (germline): DFQATT, SNEGSKA (reference sequence). The CDR3 reads CSALRGTGGAEQYF. The CDR3 region has the DNA TGCAGTGCCTTAAGGGGGACAGGGGGCGCCGAGCAGTACTTC.

The chain joins TRBV6-2 or TRBV6-3 to TRBJ1-1, with a possible D match to TRBD1 (5 bases). Trimming removed 2 bases from V and 5 bases from J, with 15 bases in between. Germline V CDR1 and CDR2: MNHEY, SVGEGT. The CDR3 consists of 15 residues. The DNA of the CDR3 is TGTGCCAGCAGTTACCAGTCAGGGAGGGTGACTGAAGCTTTCTTT. It yields the protein CASSYQSGRVTEAFF.

V gene TRBV6-2 or TRBV6-3 combines with J gene TRBJ2-4; D perhaps matches TRBD2 (5 bases). The CDR3 contains 12 residues. Trimming removed 5 bases at V and 15 bases at J, with 17 bases between. Germline-derived CDR1 and CDR2 are MNHEY and SVGEGT. CDR3 coding DNA: TGTGCCAGCAGTAGAGTCCGGGATGTCCCGTACTTC. Translated, it gives CASSRVRDVPYF.

The chain employs TRBV6-6 and TRBJ2-3; D is tentatively TRBD1 or TRBD2 (7 bases each). The CDR3 runs 15 residues. The V gene lost 7 bases and the J gene lost 0 bases, with 14 bases spanning the gap. Germline-derived CDR1 and CDR2 are MNHNY and SVGAGI (reference sequence). CDR3 in DNA: TGTGCCAGCAACTACAGGGGAGGGAGCACAGATACGCAGTATTTT. Its translation is CASNYRGGSTDTQYF.

The rearrangement joins TRBV4-2 to TRBJ2-1, with D possibly matching TRBD2 (5 bases). The length of the CDR3 is 17 residues. The V gene's germline CDR1 is LGHNA and CDR2 YNFKEQ. V lost 0 bases, J lost 0 bases, and 12 bases lay in between. This CDR3 reads CASSQDERLSSYNEQFF. The CDR3 DNA reads TGTGCCAGCAGCCAAGACGAGCGGCTCAGCTCCTACAATGAGCAGTTCTTC.

Comment on this clonotype: One end of the junction fails to match germline, which may point to a read error. The chain couples TRBV19 to TRBJ1-1; possible D gene TRBD1, 6 bases. The CDR3 contains 13 residues. Germline assignment: CDR1 LNHDA and CDR2 SQIVND (reference sequence). CDR3 in DNA: TGTGCCGGTAGTACAACAGGGAAAACTGAAGCTTTCTTT. The encoded protein is CAGSTTGKTEAFF.

V usage is TRBV28 and J usage is TRBJ2-1; 9 bases fit TRBD2. The CDR3 has 14 amino acids. Trimming took 8 bases from V and 6 from J; bases not matched to a gene: 8. Germline V gene lookup returns CDR1 MDHEN and CDR2 SYDVKM. This CDR3 is CASSGTSRGNEQFF. The CDR3 DNA reads as TGTGCCAGCTCCGGGACTAGCAGAGGCAATGAGCAGTTCTTC.

V and J are TRBV7-2 and TRBJ2-7; perhaps TRBD1 as D (6 bases). Germline CDR1 is SGHTA and CDR2 is FQGNSA. Trimming removed 5 bases at V and 5 bases at J, with 16 bases between. The CDR3 covers 14 residues. The CDR3 bases are TGTGCCAGCAGCCGAAGACAGGAGTCCCACGAGCAGTACTTC. It codes for CASSRRQESHEQYF. Together with reference TRBV7-2 and TRBJ2-7, the CDR3 gives the full variable domain: GAGVSQSPSNKVTEKGKDVELRCDPISGHTALYWYRQSLGQGLEFLIYFQGNSAPDKSGLPSDRFSAERTGGSVSTLTIQRTQQEDSAVYLCASSRRQESHEQYFGPGTRLTVT.

The V call is TRBV9, the J call TRBJ2-7; TRBD2 aligns across 10 bases. The CDR3 is 18 amino acids. Trimming removed 0 bases from V and 0 bases from J; junction bases left unmatched: 9. CDR1 SGDLS and CDR2 YYNGEE come from the germline V gene. Here the CDR3 DNA reads TGTGCCAGCAGCGTAGGGTGGTCTAGCGGGGGAAGCTCCTACGAGCAGTACTTC. Its translation is CASSVGWSSGGSSYEQYF.

This chain connects TRBV5-1 to TRBJ1-1; no clear D. CDR3 length: 13 residues. Per the germline V gene, CDR1 is SGHRS and CDR2 is YFSETQ. V lost 7 bases and J lost 1, with 11 bases in between. The CDR3 loop reads CASVGRENTEAFF. The CDR3 nucleotides are TGCGCCAGCGTGGGCCGGGAGAACACTGAAGCTTTCTTT.

The V call is TRBV28, the J call TRBJ2-5; TRBD1 matches at 8 bases. The CDR3 runs 18 residues. Trimming took 10 bases from V and 4 from J; bases not matched to a gene: 23. CDR1 is MDHEN and CDR2 is SYDVKM in the germline V gene. CDR3 nucleotides: TGTGCCACTGCCTCGGACAGGGCCAGCCAGATTAACCGAGAGACCCAGTACTTC. Translating it yields CATASDRASQINRETQYF.

The V call is TRBV2, the J call TRBJ2-1, with D hard to call. Germline loops: CDR1 SNHLY, CDR2 FYNNEI. The CDR3 sequence is 14 residues long. V was trimmed by 2 bases and J by 4 bases, leaving 9 bases between them. CDR3 nucleotide sequence: TGTGCCAGCAGTGAATCTTGGTTTTACAATGAGCAGTTCTTC. Translation: CASSESWFYNEQFF.

The chain combines TRBV20-1 with TRBJ2-7; 7 nucleotides match TRBD2. Germline V gene data show CDR1 as DFQATT and CDR2 as SNEGSKA (reference sequence). This CDR3 region has 12 residues. The V segment lost 7 bases and the J segment 2 bases; nucleotides outside the gene matches: 5. The DNA of the CDR3 is TGCAGTGGGGGGGGGAACCCCTACGAGCAGTACTTC. This sequence encodes CSGGGNPYEQYF.

The V gene is TRBV20-1, the J gene TRBJ1-4; D is possibly TRBD1 (5 bases). Germline-derived CDR1 and CDR2 are DFQATT and SNEGSKA (reference sequence). The V and J ends lost 6 bases and 7 bases respectively, with 18 bases between them. There are 14 residues in the CDR3. Here the CDR3 DNA reads TGCAGTGCCCGAGGGGCGGGGGGGAGTGAAAAACTGTTTTTT. Residues: CSARGAGGSEKLFF.